This note documents a single T cell receptor (beta chain) sequence. The germline V gene encodes CDR1 SGHRS and CDR2 YFSETQ. V gave up 4 bases and J gave up 0 bases, with 11 bases separating them. The CDR3 covers 16 residues. Measured with immunoSEQ multiplex PCR; TCRdb has only the in-frame clones, and not every one. The repertoire includes about 200,000 clones, over 70% of them detected once, and about 7.4% sits in the top ten. The data belong to a study of blood T cell repertoires in COVID-19. Overall study context: PBMCs, B-cell-depleted T cells, or T cells provided the cDNA or gDNA that made up the material.

The chain is built from TRBV5-1 and TRBJ2-6, with a tentative D call TRBD1 (5 bases). The sequence derives from an elderly woman with acute or convalescent COVID-19. The sample comprised peripheral blood. The CDR3 reads CASSVAGISGANVLTF. CDR3 bases: TGCGCCAGCAGCGTTGCAGGGATCTCTGGGGCCAACGTCCTGACTTTC.